This T cell receptor beta chain was observed in a study of radiation and T cells in renal cell carcinoma. The study's findings and limits: Top tumor clonotypes rose in blood 2 weeks post-radiation, then contracted. Pretreatment tumor biopsies were lacking, so baseline clonotypes are unknown.

The CDR3 has 14 amino acids. The junction had 5 bases not matched to a gene; V was cut back by 5 bases and J by 7 bases. CDR1 and CDR2 (germline): LNHDA, SQIVND (reference sequence). About this clone itself: Its antigen is still unknown.

The time point is: blood 2 weeks post-SBRT. Treatment described: 15 Gy SBRT to primary tumor, nephrectomy 4 weeks later. TCRdb's table, derived via immunoSEQ multiplex PCR, lists solely in-frame clones and lacks some. The sample has tens of thousands of clones, 80% seen once. This rearrangement joins TRBV19 to TRBJ2-2; TRBD2 aligns across 9 bases. Specimen: blood, collected from a patient whose treatment included radiotherapy and nephrectomy. The source of this sequence is a woman in her seventies with renal cell carcinoma. CDR3 DNA sequence: TGTGCCAGTAGTCTCGGGACTAGCAACGGGGAGCTGTTTTTT. This gives the protein CASSLGTSNGELFF.